One and the same sample provided the 25 T cell receptor beta chains below, sequenced in a study of Graves' ophthalmopathy and Graves' hyperthyroidism. Using RNA transcripts, the TCR beta CDR3 regions were amplified. A first-round RT-PCR used HTBI primers, followed by a second-round multiplex PCR. From the multiplex PCR reads, TCRdb called clonotypes with MiXCR, one entry per CDR3 protein. The top ten clones hold roughly 11% of a sample with about 1.1 million distinct CDR3 sequences, 35% to 40% of them seen once. The material sequenced was peripheral blood or thyroid tissue (not recorded which). These receptor sequences come from an adult man with Graves' hyperthyroidism.

The CDR3 loop reads CASSARGPNEQYF. The CDR3 DNA follows: TGTGCCAGCAGCGCAAGGGGGCCGAACGAGCAGTACTTC. This sequence joins TRBV7-2 and TRBJ2-7, with 7 bases matching TRBD1. V lost 5 bases, J lost 5 bases, and 6 bases stayed unmatched. The V gene's germline CDR1 is SGHTA and CDR2 FQGNSA. The CDR3 is 13 amino acids.

Of note for this clonotype: This may be a read error: a much more frequent sequence differs by one nucleotide. The chain recombines TRBV11-1 with TRBJ1-4; weak D call: TRBD1 (5 bases). This CDR3 spans 14 amino acids. Germline V gene data show CDR1 as SGHAT and CDR2 as FQDESV (reference sequence). V lost 3 bases, J lost 8 bases, and 13 bases lay in between. CDR3 protein: CASSFGTFGEKLFF. Here the CDR3 DNA reads TGTGCCAGCAGCTTCGGGACGTTTGGAGAAAAACTGTTTTTT. The variable domain in full, completed from reference TRBV11-1 and TRBJ1-4, reads EAEVAQSPRYKITEKSQAVAFWCDPISGHATLYWYRQILGQGPELLVQFQDESVVDDSQLPKDRFSAERLKGVDSTLKIQPAELGDSAMYLCASSFGTFGEKLFFGSGTQLSVL.

This clonotype was seen ten or more times. The chain joins TRBV10-3 to TRBJ1-2; D ambiguous. Looked up from germline, CDR1 is ENHRY and CDR2 is SYGVKD. Trimming pared 4 bases from V and 4 bases from J, leaving 10 bases between. CDR3 length: 13 amino acids. The CDR3 loop is CAISGGNVYGYTF. CDR3 coding DNA: TGTGCCATCAGTGGAGGGAACGTCTATGGCTACACCTTC.

At least ten counts were recorded for this clonotype. V gene TRBV19 combines with J gene TRBJ1-5, with D perhaps TRBD1 (6 bases). This CDR3 spans 15 amino acids. V lost 3 bases and J 6 bases, leaving 15 bases between the germline ends. The germline V gene encodes CDR1 LNHDA and CDR2 SQIVND (reference sequence). The CDR3 reads CASSITGNAGQPQHF. In DNA, the CDR3 is TGTGCCAGTAGTATTACAGGGAACGCGGGTCAGCCCCAGCATTTT.

J is TRBJ1-5 and V is TRBV11-2, with TRBD1 matching 10 bases. The CDR3 is made up of 16 amino acids. With V trimmed by 5 bases and J by 9 bases, 13 bases remained unmatched. From germline, CDR1 is SGHAT and CDR2 FQNNGV. The CDR3 region has the DNA TGTGCCAGCAGCACGCCGGGACAGGGGACTGGATGGCCCCAGCATTTT. Translated, it gives CASSTPGQGTGWPQHF.

The sample holds many counts of this clonotype. V gene TRBV20-1 combines with J gene TRBJ2-7; TRBD1 aligns across 8 bases. Germline V lookup: CDR1 DFQATT, CDR2 SNEGSKA (reference sequence). This CDR3 region has 14 residues. Unmatched junction bases numbered 5, after V lost 2 bases and J lost 2 bases. This CDR3 reads CSARSRDRTYEQYF. CDR3 sequence (DNA): TGCAGTGCTAGATCCCGGGACAGGACCTACGAGCAGTACTTC.

This clonotype was observed many times. V usage is TRBV7-8 and J usage is TRBJ1-3; D is unclear. Germline V gene lookup returns CDR1 SGHVS and CDR2 FQNEAQ. Between the trimmed V and J ends, which lost 0 bases and 0 bases, there was a span of 15 bases. The CDR3 consists of 18 residues. In DNA, the CDR3 is TGTGCCAGCAGCTTAGCCATGGACGGCTTCAGCTCTGGAAACACCATATATTTT. Protein product: CASSLAMDGFSSGNTIYF.

This clonotype was seen more than once but under ten times. The chain uses TRBV19 and TRBJ2-7; D is unclear. V was cut by 6 bases and J by 0 bases, with 12 bases left in between. This CDR3 has 14 amino acids. Germline-derived CDR1 and CDR2 are LNHDA and SQIVND (reference sequence). The DNA of the CDR3 is TGTGCCAGTAGCTGGACCGAAAGCTCCTACGAGCAGTACTTC. Residues: CASSWTESSYEQYF.

This clonotype was detected a few times. The chain employs TRBV2 and TRBJ2-7; D is ambiguous. The CDR3 is 12 residues long. Trimming shortened V by 4 bases and J by 3 bases, and 7 bases separated the two germline ends. Germline values: CDR1 SNHLY, CDR2 FYNNEI. The CDR3, as DNA: TGTGCCAGCAGTGTTTACATCTACGAGCAGTACTTC. Its translation is CASSVYIYEQYF.

The rearrangement uses TRBV7-2 and TRBJ2-5; possibly TRBD2 for D (5 bases). Trimming left V 6 bases short and J 5 bases short, with 22 bases between. This CDR3 region has 16 residues. Germline CDR1 SGHTA, CDR2 FQGNSA. CDR3 sequence reads: CASSYSFGEMGETQYF. The DNA of the CDR3 is TGTGCCAGCAGTTACTCGTTCGGGGAAATGGGCGAGACCCAGTACTTC.

This clonotype has a count of ten or more. The chain links TRBV6-6 to TRBJ1-5, with D possibly being TRBD1 (6 bases). Germline lookup yields CDR1 MNHNY and CDR2 SVGAGI (reference sequence). This CDR3 has 16 amino acids. The V and J ends lost 0 bases and 0 bases respectively, with 9 bases between them. This CDR3 is CASSYSPGDSNQPQHF. The CDR3 DNA reads as TGTGCCAGCAGTTACTCGCCAGGGGATAGCAATCAGCCCCAGCATTTT.

The chain uses TRBV20-1 and TRBJ1-5, with D uncertain. V was shortened by 0 bases and J by 4 bases, with 4 bases between the two germline ends. The CDR3 extends over 12 amino acids. CDR1 DFQATT and CDR2 SNEGSKA come from the germline V gene (reference sequence). CDR3 sequence (DNA): TGCAGTGCTAGAGATCTGAATCAGCCCCAGCATTTT. Protein product: CSARDLNQPQHF.

Only a few counts were recorded for this clonotype. The chain employs TRBV29-1 and TRBJ2-5, with 10 nucleotides matching TRBD2. Germline V lookup: CDR1 SQVTM, CDR2 ANQGSEA. The CDR3 totals 21 residues. V was pared by 3 bases and J by 0 bases, with 22 bases of the junction left unmatched. CDR3 in DNA: TGCAGCGTTGATTCTAGGGGCCTAGCGGGGGACTCTTTCCAGTACCAAGAGACCCAGTACTTC. Translated, it gives CSVDSRGLAGDSFQYQETQYF.

This clonotype was seen a few times. The gene calls are TRBV12-3 or TRBV12-4 and TRBJ2-5, with TRBD1 identical over 8 bases. The CDR3 has 16 amino acids. Trimming took 3 bases from V and 5 from J; bases not matched to a gene: 11. The CDR3 is CASSFPKTGAWETQYF. CDR3 in DNA: TGTGCCAGCAGTTTTCCGAAGACAGGGGCATGGGAGACCCAGTACTTC.

The rearrangement uses TRBV7-8 and TRBJ2-7, with D maybe TRBD1 (5 bases). Germline V lookup: CDR1 SGHVS, CDR2 FQNEAQ. V gave up 2 bases and J gave up 3 bases, with 11 bases separating them. The CDR3 is 14 residues long. Here the CDR3 reads CASSLNAGIYEQYF. The CDR3 bases are TGTGCCAGCAGCTTAAACGCAGGGATCTACGAGCAGTACTTC.

This clonotype came up many times. The V gene is TRBV20-1, the J gene TRBJ2-7, with 10 bases matching TRBD2. This CDR3 region has 16 residues. Unmatched junction bases numbered 6, after V lost 0 bases and J lost 1 base. Germline V CDR1 and CDR2: DFQATT, SNEGSKA (reference sequence). The CDR3 coding sequence is TGCAGTGCTAGAGAGGCTAGCGGGAGAATGTCCTACGAGCAGTACTTC. Its protein is CSAREASGRMSYEQYF.

The chain is built from TRBV7-9 and TRBJ2-2; 9 bases align to TRBD1. CDR3 size: 16 residues. V dropped 5 bases and J dropped 4; count of bases not matched to a gene: 8. Germline CDR1 SEHNR, CDR2 FQNEAQ (reference sequence). Here the CDR3 reads CASSPRDREVTGELFF. CDR3 sequence (DNA): TGTGCCAGCAGCCCCCGGGACAGGGAGGTCACCGGGGAGCTGTTTTTT.

This clonotype was detected a few times. V usage is TRBV20-1 and J usage is TRBJ2-7; D not resolved. The CDR3 has 13 amino acids. Germline-derived CDR1 and CDR2 are DFQATT and SNEGSKA (reference sequence). CDR3 sequence: CSISDRNSYEQYF. CDR3 DNA: TGCTCCATTTCCGACCGAAACTCCTACGAGCAGTACTTC.

A note on this clonotype: With a much larger clone just one base away, this may be a read error. The chain has TRBV30 and TRBJ1-2; a possible D gene is TRBD1 (5 bases). The germline CDR1 and CDR2 sequences are GTSNPN and SVGIG (reference sequence). The CDR3 spans 13 residues. Here the CDR3 reads CAWSAGTRDGHTF. The DNA of the CDR3 is TGTGCCTGGAGTGCCGGGACTCGGGATGGCCACACCTTC.

This clonotype has just a few counts. A read error may account for a junction end that differs from germline. The V call is TRBV10-3, the J call TRBJ1-1; D ambiguous. The germline CDR1 and CDR2 sequences are ENHRY and SYGVKD. The CDR3 is 14 residues long. The CDR3: CASSGARENTEAFF. CDR3 nucleotides: TGTGCCAGCAGTGGTGCCAGAGAGAACACTGAAGCTTTCTTT.

This rearrangement joins TRBV5-1 to TRBJ2-2; D possibly uses TRBD1 or TRBD2 (6 bases each). Germline CDR1 SGHRS, CDR2 YFSETQ. V lost 1 base and J 0 bases, leaving 13 bases between the germline ends. The CDR3 runs to 17 residues. The CDR3 DNA follows: TGCGCCAGCAGCTTGACAGGGACTCCCACGAACACCGGGGAGCTGTTTTTT. Residues: CASSLTGTPTNTGELFF.

This clonotype was seen more than once but under ten times. The V call is TRBV20-1, the J call TRBJ2-5; D unresolved. CDR1 is DFQATT and CDR2 is SNEGSKA in the germline V gene (reference sequence). The CDR3 has 13 amino acids. Trimming pared 6 bases from V and 7 bases from J, leaving 18 bases between. In nucleotides, the CDR3 is TGCAGTGCCCTCCAAGCTGGGGTCGGGACCCAGTACTTC. Its protein product is CSALQAGVGTQYF.

The V and J genes are TRBV4-3 and TRBJ1-3; 8 bases align to TRBD1. Germline values: CDR1 LGHNA, CDR2 YSLEER. J was trimmed by 0 bases and V by 6 bases; bases with no gene match: 7. The CDR3 is 16 residues long. CDR3 in DNA: TGCGCCAGCAGAGAGGACAGGGCGACCTCTGGAAACACCATATATTTT. Amino acid sequence: CASREDRATSGNTIYF.

This clonotype came up a few times. One end of the junction varies from germline; a read error may be responsible. The J gene is TRBJ1-5, the V gene TRBV10-3, with TRBD1 as a possible D gene (6 bases). Per the germline V gene, CDR1 is ENHRY and CDR2 is SYGVKD. The CDR3 has 16 amino acids. The CDR3 spells CASSKDSPYSNQPQHF. DNA for the CDR3: TGTGCCAGCAGTAAGGACAGCCCCTATAGCAATCAGCCCCAGCATTTT.

V and J are TRBV9 and TRBJ1-2; 9 nucleotides line up with TRBD1. This CDR3 is 16 amino acids long. Germline CDR1 and CDR2: SGDLS and YYNGEE. V trimming: 2 bases; J trimming: 2 bases; junction bases outside the gene matches: 7. CDR3 in amino acids: CASSVFDRGGNYGYTF. The CDR3, as DNA: TGTGCCAGCAGCGTCTTTGACAGGGGGGGGAACTATGGCTACACCTTC.